A single sample is the source of the 21 T cell receptor beta chains below, sequenced in a study of breast tumors, draining lymph nodes, adjacent tissues. Breast cancer patients provided tissue from their axillary draining lymph nodes. TCRdb analysed the multiplex PCR reads with MiXCR anew, one entry per CDR3 protein. This sample carries 130,000 or so distinct CDR3 sequences, 32% of them seen once, and the ten largest clones take roughly 2.3%. The sequenced sample was axillary lymph node tissue. These receptors all stem from a female donor with breast cancer. Some clones in this sample may be carry-over from other donors' samples.

J is TRBJ1-1 and V is TRBV20-1; TRBD1 matches at 8 bases. Trimming took 5 bases from V and 1 from J; bases not matched to a gene: 6. The CDR3 is 14 amino acids. In germline, CDR1 is DFQATT, CDR2 SNEGSKA (reference sequence). CDR3 sequence reads: CSAPPGGWNTEAFF. The CDR3 DNA reads TGCAGTGCTCCGCCAGGGGGCTGGAACACTGAAGCTTTCTTT.

In its sample, this clonotype was seen many times. The chain couples TRBV12-3 or TRBV12-4 to TRBJ2-3; D is unclear. The CDR3 totals 14 residues. Trimming cost V 6 bases and J 2 bases, with 12 bases left between them. This chain's CDR3 is CASSSSQHTDTQYF. The CDR3 nucleotides are TGTGCCAGCAGCAGCTCTCAGCACACAGATACGCAGTATTTT.

The gene calls are TRBV6-2 or TRBV6-3 and TRBJ1-1; D is unclear. The V and J ends lost 0 bases and 8 bases respectively, with 10 bases between them. This CDR3 contains 13 residues. Per germline, CDR1 MNHEY and CDR2 SVGEGT. CDR3 coding DNA: TGTGCCAGCAGTTACTCGATAACAACGGAAGCTTTCTTT. This codes for CASSYSITTEAFF.

The rearrangement uses TRBV4-1 and TRBJ1-6, with D unclear. Germline V gene data show CDR1 as MGHRA and CDR2 as YSYEKL. V dropped 6 bases and J dropped 0 bases, with 9 bases sitting between them. The CDR3 extends over 15 amino acids. DNA of the CDR3: TGCGCCAGCAGAGCGGAGAGCTCCTATAATTCACCCCTCCACTTT. Protein sequence: CASRAESSYNSPLHF.

This clonotype showed up just once. One junction end disagrees with the germline gene, perhaps due to a read error. V usage is TRBV7-3 and J usage is TRBJ2-5; TRBD2 matches 9 bases. The CDR3 contains 14 residues. From germline, CDR1 is SGHTA and CDR2 FQGTGA. The CDR3 region has the DNA TGTGCCAGCAGCTTGACTAGCGGACAAGAGTCCCAGTACTTC. Translation gives CASSLTSGQESQYF. Filled out from reference TRBV7-3 and TRBJ2-5, the complete variable domain reads GAGVSQTPSNKVTEKGKYVELRCDPISGHTALYWYRQSLGQGPEFLIYFQGTGAADDSGLPNDRFFAVRPEGSVSTLKIQRTERGDSAVYLCASSLTSGQESQYFGPGTRLLVL.

This clonotype has at least ten counts. The CDR3 DNA follows: TGTGCCAGCAGTCCGGGACGACCTACCGAGACCCAGTACTTC. This sequence encodes CASSPGRPTETQYF. The rearrangement uses TRBV12-3 or TRBV12-4 and TRBJ2-5; D might be TRBD1 or TRBD2, each matching 5 bases. Trimming took 5 bases from V and 5 from J, leaving 15 bases between them. CDR3 length: 14 residues.

This clonotype occurred many times. The chain uses TRBV27 and TRBJ1-2; D uncertain. Germline CDR1 MNHEY, CDR2 SMNVEV (reference sequence). The length of the CDR3 is 13 residues. Trimming removed 5 bases from V and 0 bases from J, with 7 bases in between. CDR3 DNA sequence: TGTGCCAGCAGTCCCCTCGCTAACTATGGCTACACCTTC. Amino acids: CASSPLANYGYTF.

The table lists this clonotype with a few counts. A much larger clone lies a single base off, so this may be a read error. The CDR3 does not close with the conserved phenylalanine or tryptophan, likely indicating a read error. The gene calls are TRBV20-1 and TRBJ2-5; either TRBD1 or TRBD2 may supply D (7 bases each). The CDR3 runs 15 residues. Germline V gives CDR1 DFQATT, CDR2 SNEGSKA (reference sequence). V was pared by 3 bases and J by 3 bases, with 17 bases between. CDR3: CSARGGAQGEETQYL. The DNA of the CDR3 is TGCAGTGCTAGGGGGGGGGCGCAGGGGGAAGAGACCCAGTACCTC.

This clonotype has a count of ten or more. This chain joins TRBV5-8 and TRBJ1-6; a weak D match, TRBD1 (5 bases). Trimming left V 1 base short and J 5 bases short, with 7 bases between. The CDR3 consists of 14 residues. Germline CDR1 and CDR2: SGHTS and YDEGEE. CDR3 DNA: TGTGCCAGCAGCTTGCGACAGAATAATTCACCCCTCCACTTT. Its protein is CASSLRQNNSPLHF.

This clonotype was seen repeatedly, ten times or more. The CDR3 DNA follows: TGCAGTGCCCCAACAGGGGCGCTCTATGGCTACACCTTC. It is translated as CSAPTGALYGYTF. The chain uses TRBV20-1 and TRBJ1-2, with TRBD1 matching over 7 bases. With 6 bases clipped from V and 4 bases from J, the junction kept 8 bases outside the gene matches. CDR1 is DFQATT and CDR2 is SNEGSKA in the germline V gene (reference sequence). This CDR3 is 13 amino acids long.

There are many counts of this clonotype. This chain connects TRBV29-1 to TRBJ2-7; D tentatively fits TRBD1 or TRBD2 (5 bases each). The CDR3 runs 12 residues. Germline lookup yields CDR1 SQVTM and CDR2 ANQGSEA. CDR3 amino acids: CSFRGSTYEQYF. In DNA form, the CDR3 reads TGCTCATTCCGGGGCAGCACCTACGAGCAGTACTTC.

This clonotype was recorded many times. This chain connects TRBV7-2 to TRBJ2-3; 9 bases agree with TRBD1. Germline-derived CDR1 and CDR2 are SGHTA and FQGNSA. V was clipped by 1 base and J by 0 bases; unmatched bases: 5. CDR3 length: 17 amino acids. CDR3 coding DNA: TGTGCCAGCAGCTTAGTTGGGACAGGGACTAGCACAGATACGCAGTATTTT. This encodes CASSLVGTGTSTDTQYF.

This clonotype was seen ten or more times. The chain employs TRBV27 and TRBJ2-7; perhaps TRBD1 as D (5 bases). V lost 4 bases to trimming and J lost 2 bases, with 15 bases between them. The CDR3 runs to 15 residues. Germline V gene data show CDR1 as MNHEY and CDR2 as SMNVEV (reference sequence). The CDR3 here is CASSSLGQWPYEQYV. CDR3 nucleotide sequence: TGTGCCAGCAGTTCTTTGGGGCAGTGGCCCTACGAGCAGTACGTC.

This clonotype was detected many times. This chain connects TRBV7-9 to TRBJ1-1, with TRBD1 matching over 9 bases. CDR3 length: 13 amino acids. Germline loops: CDR1 SEHNR, CDR2 FQNEAQ (reference sequence). J was trimmed by 4 bases and V by 3 bases; bases with no gene match: 0. The CDR3: CASSLTGGTEAFF. The CDR3 coding sequence is TGTGCCAGCAGCTTGACAGGGGGCACTGAAGCTTTCTTT.

The sample holds a few counts of this clonotype. A much larger clone lies a single base off, so this may be a read error. This rearrangement joins TRBV6-4 to TRBJ2-3, with D unresolved. Germline V lookup: CDR1 MRHNA, CDR2 SNTAGT. The germline V and J ends were trimmed by 5 bases and 0 bases, with 12 bases remaining between them. The CDR3 is made up of 15 amino acids. The CDR3 DNA follows: TGTGCCAGCAGTCATTTTGGGCTGAGCACAGATACGCAGTATTTT. It specifies CASSHFGLSTDTQYF.

A word on this clonotype: It may be a read error: a sequence one base away is much more abundant. Given the absence of the conserved phenylalanine or tryptophan at the CDR3 end, a read error is likely. The chain combines TRBV6-1 with TRBJ1-2; 9 bases align to TRBD1. J was trimmed by 5 bases and V by 4 bases; bases with no gene match: 5. The CDR3 consists of 14 residues. Germline lookup yields CDR1 MNHNS and CDR2 SASEGT. The CDR3 region has the DNA TGTGCCAGCAGTGGGGGACAGGGTCCGTATGGCTACACCCTC. Encoded protein: CASSGGQGPYGYTL.

This clonotype came up many times. The chain links TRBV19 to TRBJ1-5, with TRBD1 matching over 7 bases. Trimming at V came to 5 bases and at J to 0 bases, leaving 4 bases not matched to a gene. CDR1 is LNHDA and CDR2 is SQIVND in the germline V gene (reference sequence). This CDR3 has 15 amino acids. The CDR3: CASSRQGYSNQPQHF. DNA for the CDR3: TGTGCCAGTAGTCGACAGGGATATAGCAATCAGCCCCAGCATTTT.

This rearrangement joins TRBV4-3 to TRBJ1-2; 7 nucleotides agree with TRBD1. Per the germline V gene, CDR1 is LGHNA and CDR2 is YSLEER. V trimming: 0 bases; J trimming: 8 bases; junction bases outside the gene matches: 9. The CDR3 extends over 15 amino acids. Here the CDR3 reads CASSQDGGTVLGYTF. The CDR3 region has the DNA TGCGCCAGCAGCCAAGATGGAGGGACAGTTTTAGGCTACACCTTC.

This clonotype was picked up one time. The gene calls are TRBV20-1 and TRBJ1-4; D ambiguous. V lost 5 bases to trimming and J lost 15 bases, with 13 bases between them. The CDR3 totals 10 residues. Germline-derived CDR1 and CDR2 are DFQATT and SNEGSKA (reference sequence). The CDR3 region is CSAEGKGVFF. The CDR3 DNA reads as TGCAGTGCTGAAGGGAAAGGAGTGTTTTTT.

This chain connects TRBV7-9 to TRBJ1-5; tentative D call: TRBD1 (5 bases). CDR1 is SEHNR and CDR2 is FQNEAQ in the germline V gene (reference sequence). The CDR3 consists of 15 residues. V was clipped by 1 base and J by 2 bases, with 9 bases between them. This CDR3 is CASSLGVGGNQPQHF. Here the CDR3 DNA reads TGTGCCAGCAGCTTAGGGGTGGGGGGCAATCAGCCCCAGCATTTT. Supplemented by reference TRBV7-9 and TRBJ1-5, the full variable domain reads DTGVSQNPRHKITKRGQNVTFRCDPISEHNRLYWYRQTLGQGPEFLTYFQNEAQLEKSRLLSDRFSAERPKGSFSTLEIQRTEQGDSAMYLCASSLGVGGNQPQHFGDGTRLSIL.

This clonotype was counted once. A read error may explain this, as a much larger clone is one base away. The chain couples TRBV24-1 to TRBJ1-2, with D maybe TRBD1 (6 bases). This CDR3 region has 15 residues. The germline CDR1 and CDR2 sequences are KGHDR and SFDVKD. CDR3 sequence reads: CASSYPGTHSTGYTF. In DNA form, the CDR3 reads TGTGCCAGCAGTTACCCCGGGACACACTCTACGGGCTACACCTTC.